Following are 25 T cell receptor beta chains from one sample sequenced in a study of cytomegalovirus exposure and HLA in healthy donors. PCR used 60 Vbeta primers and 13 Jbeta primers. Libraries were prepared by immunoSEQ multiplex PCR; TCRdb keeps only in-frame clonotypes and omits some of them. The repertoire has approximately 210,000 clones, around 79% of them found once; the top ten carry approximately 0.4%. Input material: PBMCs. These receptors were obtained from a male donor in good health and CMV-seropositive.

The rearrangement joins TRBV6-1 to TRBJ1-2; D not resolved. V dropped 7 bases and J dropped 8 bases, with 14 bases sitting between them. CDR1 is MNHNS and CDR2 is SASEGT in the germline V gene. The CDR3 is 12 amino acids. The CDR3 DNA follows: TGTGCCAGCACCCGTCCGGGGAACGGCTACACCTTC. It encodes CASTRPGNGYTF.

The rearrangement uses TRBV7-2 and TRBJ1-2; possibly TRBD1 for D (6 bases). V lost 1 base and J 4 bases, leaving 16 bases between the germline ends. CDR1 is SGHTA and CDR2 is FQGNSA in the germline V gene. This CDR3 is built from 16 residues. The CDR3 DNA follows: TGTGCCAGCAGCTTAGAGGCAGGGGTCCCGATCTATGGCTACACCTTC. It yields the protein CASSLEAGVPIYGYTF. Filled out from reference TRBV7-2 and TRBJ1-2, the complete variable domain reads GAGVSQSPSNKVTEKGKDVELRCDPISGHTALYWYRQSLGQGLEFLIYFQGNSAPDKSGLPSDRFSAERTGGSVSTLTIQRTQQEDSAVYLCASSLEAGVPIYGYTFGSGTRLTVV.

This clone was seen a handful of times. The V gene is TRBV5-5, the J gene TRBJ2-1; D is perhaps TRBD2 (6 bases). The CDR3 totals 17 residues. The germline V and J ends were trimmed by 1 base and 4 bases, with 18 bases remaining between them. CDR1 is SGHKS and CDR2 is YYEKEE in the germline V gene (reference sequence). For the CDR3, the DNA is TGTGCCAGCAGCTTGTTAGGTGCACTAGCTGGGTACAATGAGCAGTTCTTC. It encodes CASSLLGALAGYNEQFF.

The chain is built from TRBV11-2 and TRBJ2-3; D remains unclear. Trimming cost V 8 bases and J 5 bases, with 14 bases left between them. CDR3 length: 13 residues. CDR1 is SGHAT, CDR2 FQNNGV, per germline. CDR3 region: CASHLPILDTQYF. In DNA, the CDR3 is TGTGCCAGCCATCTACCGATACTAGATACGCAGTATTTT.

The chain links TRBV1 to TRBJ2-7; the table names TRBD2, a call not compared with the DNA. TRBV1 is shown as a pseudogene. The CDR3 covers 16 residues. This CDR3 reads CTSSPPTSGRAYEQYF. CDR3 DNA: TGCACCAGCAGCCCCCCAACTAGCGGGAGGGCCTACGAGCAGTACTTC.

The chain links TRBV28 to TRBJ1-3; TRBD1 matches at 7 bases. The CDR3 has 16 amino acids. Trimming took 5 bases from V and 0 from J; bases not matched to a gene: 7. Per germline, CDR1 MDHEN and CDR2 SYDVKM. CDR3 DNA: TGTGCCAGCAGTCCAGGGGGAAGGAGCTCTGGAAACACCATATATTTT. This gives the protein CASSPGGRSSGNTIYF. The full variable domain, rest sourced from reference TRBV28 and TRBJ1-3, is DVKVTQSSRYLVKRTGEKVFLECVQDMDHENMFWYRQDPGLGLRLIYFSYDVKMKEKGDIPEGYSVSREKKERFSLILESASTNQTSMYLCASSPGGRSSGNTIYFGEGSWLTVV.

The rearrangement joins TRBV9 to TRBJ2-1; TRBD2 matches 13 bases. The germline V gene encodes CDR1 SGDLS and CDR2 YYNGEE. V gave up 2 bases and J gave up 8 bases; unmatched junction bases: 7. The CDR3 loop spans 16 amino acids. The CDR3 DNA reads TGTGCCAGCAGCGTTGATCCGGGACTAGCGGGATATGAGCAGTTCTTC. Translating gives CASSVDPGLAGYEQFF.

The table lists this clone with a count of one. The chain employs TRBV5-6 and TRBJ1-5; D perhaps matches TRBD1 (6 bases). The CDR3 is 14 residues long. Trimming cost V 0 bases and J 5 bases, with 9 bases left between them. The germline V gene encodes CDR1 SGHDT and CDR2 YYEEEE. As DNA, the CDR3 is TGTGCCAGCAGCTTGGCCAGGGGCGATCAGCCCCAGCATTTT. Translated, it gives CASSLARGDQPQHF.

The gene calls are TRBV5-4 and TRBJ2-4; 9 bases are shared with TRBD1. Trimming at V came to 4 bases and at J to 3 bases, leaving 5 bases not matched to a gene. The CDR3 covers 15 residues. The germline V gene encodes CDR1 SGHNT and CDR2 YYREEE (reference sequence). The DNA of the CDR3 is TGTGCCAGCAGCCCACAGGGGGCTGTCAAAAACATTCAGTACTTC. Its translation: CASSPQGAVKNIQYF.

The chain carries TRBV27 and TRBJ2-3, with 16 positions matching TRBD2. The CDR3 totals 17 residues. After removal of 5 bases from V and 3 bases from J, the junction contained 5 bases not matched to a gene. The germline V gene encodes CDR1 MNHEY and CDR2 SMNVEV (reference sequence). CDR3 protein: CASSPRGLAGGTDTQYF. The CDR3 DNA is TGTGCCAGCAGTCCTCGGGGACTAGCGGGGGGGACAGATACGCAGTATTTT.

V and J are TRBV27 and TRBJ1-5; D remains ambiguous. CDR3 length equals 17 residues. The V end was cut by 7 bases, the J end by 0 bases, with 19 bases between. The V gene's germline CDR1 is MNHEY and CDR2 SMNVEV (reference sequence). Here the CDR3 DNA reads TGTGCCAGCACCTTGACTGCACGGGGTTATAGCAATCAGCCCCAGCATTTT. Translating gives CASTLTARGYSNQPQHF.

V gene TRBV28 combines with J gene TRBJ1-5; TRBD1 might be the D (6 bases). With 4 bases removed from V and 3 bases from J, the gap between germline ends came to 13 bases. Germline CDR1 MDHEN, CDR2 SYDVKM. This CDR3 spans 15 amino acids. CDR3 in DNA: TGTGCCAGCAGTTCGGGTGGACAGTTCAATCAGCCCCAGCATTTT. It translates to CASSSGGQFNQPQHF.

The rearrangement uses TRBV19 and TRBJ2-7; 12 bases agree with TRBD2. CDR1 LNHDA and CDR2 SQIVND come from the germline V gene (reference sequence). The V and J ends lost 7 bases and 5 bases, in that order; junction bases with no gene match: 6. The CDR3 has 14 residues. The CDR3 coding sequence is TGTGCCAGTACCGGACTAGCGGGAAGCGACGAGCAGTACTTC. Amino acids: CASTGLAGSDEQYF.

The CDR3 region has the DNA TGTGCCAGCACTAGCGGACAGCCCTACGAGCAGTACTTC. Its translation is CASTSGQPYEQYF. V is TRBV2 and J is TRBJ2-5; a weak D match, TRBD2 (7 bases). The J call may be incorrect, as the DNA end agrees better with TRBJ2-7. Germline assignment: CDR1 SNHLY and CDR2 FYNNEI. The CDR3 runs to 13 residues.

Only one count was recorded for this clone. The chain carries TRBV27 and TRBJ1-1, with D unresolved. The CDR3 is made up of 13 amino acids. Per the germline V gene, CDR1 is MNHEY and CDR2 is SMNVEV (reference sequence). The germline V and J ends were trimmed by 6 bases and 1 base, with 9 bases remaining between them. CDR3 protein: CASRAIENTEAFF. The CDR3 coding sequence is TGTGCCAGCAGAGCGATTGAGAACACTGAAGCTTTCTTT.

V and J are TRBV4-2 and TRBJ2-2, with D tentatively TRBD1 (6 bases). V was cut by 0 bases and J by 0 bases, with 11 bases left in between. The CDR3 loop spans 17 amino acids. From germline, CDR1 is LGHNA and CDR2 YNFKEQ. As DNA, the CDR3 is TGTGCCAGCAGCCAAGATCTTGACAGGACGAACACCGGGGAGCTGTTTTTT. Residues: CASSQDLDRTNTGELFF.

V gene TRBV5-1 combines with J gene TRBJ2-1; 16 positions agree with TRBD2. CDR3 size: 20 residues. Germline assignment: CDR1 SGHRS and CDR2 YFSETQ. J gave up 1 base and V 5 bases, and 12 bases lay outside the gene matches. CDR3 amino acids: CASRGSPGLAGGLSYNEQFF. The DNA of the CDR3 is TGCGCCAGCAGAGGCTCCCCGGGACTAGCGGGAGGGTTGTCCTACAATGAGCAGTTCTTC.

CDR3: CATSRPGQANNEQFF. The CDR3 DNA follows: TGTGCCACCAGCAGACCGGGACAGGCTAACAATGAGCAGTTCTTC. V is TRBV15 and J is TRBJ2-1; TRBD1 matches 8 bases. Trimming at V came to 2 bases and at J to 5 bases, leaving 5 bases not matched to a gene. Germline-derived CDR1 and CDR2 are LNHNV and YYDKDF (reference sequence). The CDR3 has 15 residues.

This clone has more than one count but fewer than ten. The V and J genes are TRBV6-5 and TRBJ1-1; TRBD1 matches 8 bases. Germline-derived CDR1 and CDR2 are MNHEY and SVGAGI. V lost 7 bases to trimming and J lost 4 bases; unmatched junction nucleotides: 11. This CDR3 has 15 amino acids. In DNA, the CDR3 is TGTGCCAGCACCAGAAATGGACAGGGCGTCACTGAAGCTTTCTTT. This gives the protein CASTRNGQGVTEAFF.

The gene calls are TRBV28 and TRBJ1-2; 8 positions match TRBD1. This CDR3 has 16 residues. V was pared by 7 bases and J by 8 bases, with 18 bases of the junction left unmatched. Germline-derived CDR1 and CDR2 are MDHEN and SYDVKM. Here the CDR3 DNA reads TGTGCCAGCACCCCAGGGGGCCAGGGACTGATAAAGGGCTACACCTTC. The encoded protein is CASTPGGQGLIKGYTF.

The chain employs TRBV7-2 and TRBJ2-3, with 13 bases aligning to TRBD2. Per the germline V gene, CDR1 is SGHTA and CDR2 is FQGNSA. Losses at the gene ends were 4 bases for V and 6 bases for J; bases not matched to a gene: 7. This CDR3 region has 16 residues. The CDR3 spells CASSSTSGGAGDTQYF. The CDR3 nucleotides are TGTGCCAGCAGCTCTACTAGCGGGGGGGCCGGTGATACGCAGTATTTT. The full variable domain, its missing parts supplied by reference TRBV7-2 and TRBJ2-3, is GAGVSQSPSNKVTEKGKDVELRCDPISGHTALYWYRQSLGQGLEFLIYFQGNSAPDKSGLPSDRFSAERTGGSVSTLTIQRTQQEDSAVYLCASSSTSGGAGDTQYFGPGTRLTVL.

V is TRBV5-4 and J is TRBJ2-3, with TRBD2 identical over 8 bases. CDR3 length: 14 amino acids. The V segment lost 10 bases and the J segment 3 bases; nucleotides outside the gene matches: 10. Germline V lookup: CDR1 SGHNT, CDR2 YYREEE (reference sequence). Written as DNA, the CDR3 is TGTGCCGGTCGGGAGGGCCAGGGAACAGATACGCAGTATTTT. This encodes CAGREGQGTDTQYF.

The genes are TRBV27 and TRBJ2-1; 11 bases line up with TRBD2. Trimming at V came to 5 bases and at J to 5 bases, leaving 8 bases not matched to a gene. The CDR3 is 16 amino acids. CDR1 and CDR2 from the germline V gene are MNHEY and SMNVEV (reference sequence). The CDR3 DNA sequence: TGTGCCAGCAGTGCAATTCCGGGACTAGCGGACAATGAGCAGTTCTTC. Translated: CASSAIPGLADNEQFF.

The rearrangement links TRBV5-8 to TRBJ1-1; D ambiguous. Germline V gene data show CDR1 as SGHTS and CDR2 as YDEGEE. This CDR3 has 14 residues. V lost 0 bases and J lost 8, with 14 bases in between. CDR3 residues: CASSLGVTGEEAFF. The CDR3 nucleotides read TGTGCCAGCAGCTTGGGGGTTACCGGGGAAGAAGCTTTCTTT.

The chain combines TRBV27 with TRBJ2-7; 8 nucleotides align to TRBD1. With 7 bases clipped from V and 5 bases from J, the junction kept 7 bases outside the gene matches. CDR1 is MNHEY, CDR2 SMNVEV, per germline (reference sequence). The CDR3 has 13 amino acids. As DNA, the CDR3 is TGTGCCAGCAACGATCAGGGGGCCCACGAGCAGTACTTC. It is translated as CASNDQGAHEQYF.